The 15 T cell receptor beta chains listed next were all sequenced from one sample in a study of post-analysis software for immune sequencing data. Study results and limitations: Several TRBV segments were more frequent in patients than controls; TRBV5-6, TRBV5-1 and TRBV20-1 belonged to this group.

The antigens these receptors bind are not known. cDNA libraries for TCR beta contained unique molecular identifiers. TCRdb re-analysed the PCR reads in MiXCR, keeping a single row per CDR3 protein. Of hundreds of thousands of distinct CDR3 sequences in the sample, approximately 60% were seen once. What was sequenced was blood. These receptors all come from a girl aged 2 to 9 with multiple sclerosis.

This clonotype has just one count. V and J are TRBV20-1 and TRBJ2-5, with 10 positions matching TRBD2. Germline assignment: CDR1 DFQATT and CDR2 SNEGSKA (reference sequence). The V and J ends lost 1 base and 1 base, in that order; junction bases with no gene match: 3. This CDR3 has 15 residues. CDR3 amino acids: CSARGSGGAQETQYF. Written as DNA, the CDR3 is TGCAGTGCTAGAGGGAGCGGGGGGGCCCAAGAGACCCAGTACTTC.

This clonotype was counted between two and nine times. The V and J genes are TRBV7-9 and TRBJ1-4; TRBD1 matches 9 bases. Losses at the gene ends were 3 bases for V and 5 bases for J; bases not matched to a gene: 4. CDR1 is SEHNR and CDR2 is FQNEAQ in the germline V gene (reference sequence). CDR3 size: 15 residues. In DNA, the CDR3 is TGTGCCAGCAGCTTCCCGGGGACAGGGAATGAAAAACTGTTTTTT. Translated, it gives CASSFPGTGNEKLFF.

The chain combines TRBV19 with TRBJ2-1, with TRBD1 matching 7 bases. Trimming took 6 bases from V and 6 from J; bases not matched to a gene: 14. Germline assignment: CDR1 LNHDA and CDR2 SQIVND (reference sequence). The CDR3 extends over 16 amino acids. Here the CDR3 DNA reads TGTGCCAGTAGACCTGAGCGACAGGGACCGACCAATGAGCAGTTCTTC. Translated, it gives CASRPERQGPTNEQFF.

The chain links TRBV5-6 to TRBJ2-4; no definite D call. The CDR3 is 14 amino acids. CDR1 SGHDT and CDR2 YYEEEE come from the germline V gene. V was clipped by 5 bases and J by 4 bases, with 13 bases between them. The CDR3 nucleotides are TGTGCCAGCAGAAACAAAATAGTGAAAAACATTCAGTACTTC. Its translation is CASRNKIVKNIQYF.

This sequence joins TRBV12-3 or TRBV12-4 and TRBJ2-3; D is perhaps TRBD2 (7 bases). The V end lost 6 bases, the J end lost 2 bases, and 18 bases lay between the germline ends. The CDR3 is made up of 16 amino acids. This chain's CDR3 is CASSITGGPLTDTQYF. CDR3 bases: TGTGCCAGCAGCATAACCGGGGGGCCACTCACAGATACGCAGTATTTT.

The rearrangement joins TRBV7-9 to TRBJ2-2; no clear D. Trimming removed 4 bases from V and 0 bases from J, with 9 bases in between. The CDR3 length is 15 residues. Germline CDR1 SEHNR, CDR2 FQNEAQ (reference sequence). The CDR3 region has the DNA TGTGCCAGCAGCTCATGGGCTCCGAACACCGGGGAGCTGTTTTTT. Encoded protein: CASSSWAPNTGELFF.

The chain carries TRBV9 and TRBJ2-7; 9 bases align to TRBD1. CDR3 length equals 15 residues. With V trimmed by 0 bases and J by 6 bases, 7 bases remained unmatched. CDR1 and CDR2 (germline): SGDLS, YYNGEE. The CDR3 reads CASSVGLDRGSEQYF. CDR3 DNA sequence: TGTGCCAGCAGCGTAGGTCTGGACAGGGGCTCCGAGCAGTACTTC.

The V call is TRBV5-6, the J call TRBJ2-5; possible D gene TRBD2, 6 bases. CDR3 length equals 14 residues. The V end lost 1 base, the J end lost 1 base, and 8 bases lay between the germline ends. Germline V gives CDR1 SGHDT, CDR2 YYEEEE. This CDR3 reads CASSLQGLQETQYF. Here the CDR3 DNA reads TGTGCCAGCAGCTTGCAGGGACTCCAAGAGACCCAGTACTTC.

This clonotype was recorded a few times. V gene TRBV29-1 combines with J gene TRBJ2-3; D is undetermined. Trimming shortened V by 3 bases and J by 1 base, and 8 bases separated the two germline ends. CDR1 and CDR2 from the germline V gene are SQVTM and ANQGSEA. The CDR3 spans 13 residues. In nucleotides, the CDR3 is TGCAGCGTTGATCGGCAGGGCACAGATACGCAGTATTTT. Its translation is CSVDRQGTDTQYF.

This clonotype came up a few times. Germline and junction disagree at one end, which may indicate a read error. The rearrangement joins TRBV5-1 to TRBJ1-1; tentative D call: TRBD1 (5 bases). CDR3 length equals 15 residues. Germline CDR1 reads SGHRS; CDR2 reads YFSETQ. This CDR3 is CASSLAGQGGTEAFF. The CDR3 nucleotides read TGTGCCAGCAGTTTAGCCGGCCAGGGAGGCACTGAAGCTTTCTTT.

The chain combines TRBV7-2 with TRBJ1-1, with 8 bases identical to TRBD1. CDR3 length: 15 residues. Germline V gives CDR1 SGHTA, CDR2 FQGNSA. Trimming took 6 bases from V and 4 from J; bases not matched to a gene: 10. This chain's CDR3 is CASSSSGGRGTEAFF. CDR3 coding DNA: TGTGCCAGCAGTTCTTCAGGGGGCCGCGGCACTGAAGCTTTCTTT.

The chain joins TRBV6-2 or TRBV6-3 to TRBJ2-2, with 8 bases that match TRBD1. This CDR3 contains 15 residues. CDR1 and CDR2 (germline): MNHEY, SVGEGT. Losses at the gene ends were 2 bases for V and 5 bases for J; bases not matched to a gene: 4. The CDR3 spells CASSYGQGRTGELFF. CDR3 nucleotides: TGTGCCAGCAGTTACGGACAGGGACGGACCGGGGAGCTGTTTTTT.

This clonotype has only a few counts. V usage is TRBV20-1 and J usage is TRBJ2-1; 11 nucleotides align to TRBD2. The CDR3 is 15 amino acids. Germline CDR1 is DFQATT and CDR2 is SNEGSKA (reference sequence). Unmatched junction bases numbered 9, after V lost 5 bases and J lost 6 bases. CDR3 protein: CSAGGTSGRVNEQFF. The CDR3 DNA sequence: TGCAGTGCTGGAGGGACTAGCGGTAGGGTCAATGAGCAGTTCTTC.

The V and J genes are TRBV15 and TRBJ1-4; D unresolved. Trimming removed 1 base at V and 7 bases at J, with 13 bases between. From germline, CDR1 is LNHNV and CDR2 YYDKDF (reference sequence). There are 15 residues in the CDR3. Here the CDR3 reads CATSRGSSDPEKLFF. In nucleotides, the CDR3 is TGTGCCACCAGCAGAGGAAGCAGTGATCCTGAAAAACTGTTTTTT.

This chain uses TRBV29-1 with TRBJ2-7, with D possibly being TRBD1 (5 bases). Germline V gene lookup returns CDR1 SQVTM and CDR2 ANQGSEA. This CDR3 spans 12 amino acids. The germline V and J ends were trimmed by 0 bases and 6 bases, with 9 bases remaining between them. The CDR3 sequence is CSVEDEGAEQYF. The CDR3 DNA reads TGCAGCGTTGAAGATGAAGGGGCCGAGCAGTACTTC.